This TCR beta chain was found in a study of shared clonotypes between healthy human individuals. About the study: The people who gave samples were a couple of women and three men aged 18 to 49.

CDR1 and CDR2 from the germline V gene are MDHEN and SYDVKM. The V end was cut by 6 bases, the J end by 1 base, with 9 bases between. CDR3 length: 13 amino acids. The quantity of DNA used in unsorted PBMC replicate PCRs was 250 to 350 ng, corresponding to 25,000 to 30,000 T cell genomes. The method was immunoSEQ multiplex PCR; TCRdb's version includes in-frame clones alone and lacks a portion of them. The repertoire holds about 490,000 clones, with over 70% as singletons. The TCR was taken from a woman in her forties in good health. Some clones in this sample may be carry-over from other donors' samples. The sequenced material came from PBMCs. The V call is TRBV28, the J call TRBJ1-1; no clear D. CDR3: CASSLSPNTEAFF. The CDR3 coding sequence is TGTGCCAGCAGCTTAAGTCCGAACACTGAAGCTTTCTTT.